What follows is one T cell receptor (beta chain) and its context. This clonotype has at least ten counts. Its antigen target is currently unknown. No qualities accompany the bases; no much larger clone lies one base away. The library came from multiplex PCR. TCRdb records Illumina HiSeq 4000 as the sequencer. iRepertoire HTBI primers and Arm-PCR amplification of CDR3 regions were used to construct TCR beta libraries. PCR products were gel purified before sequencing. The paper's data handling went like this. Gene usage analysis of CDR3 amino acid clonotypes relied on the approximately 60 TRBV and 13 to 15 TRBJ segments identified across samples. COPE and FqMerger were used to merge the filtered high-quality paired reads into contigs. BLAST was used to align contigs to the IMGT TRBV, TRBD and TRBJ reference genes, and CDR3 was defined following IMGT. Any clonotype with a frequency above 0.1% was counted as a highly expanded clone. Repertoire diversity was measured by Shannon entropy, and V-J evenness by the Gini coefficient. A clonotype was considered public if more than one individual shared it. Using fastp at Q25 and MiXCR, TCRdb reprocessed the public reads and kept productive beta chains. Duplicate CDR3 protein sequences are folded into a single record with the most common DNA and genes. The V and J calls follow TCRdb's processing rather than the paper's. Within this sample are some 460,000 distinct CDR3 sequences, with 16% of them counted one time only. Clones ranked in the top ten supply 12% of the sample.

This entry comes from a study of regulatory T cells in long-lasting Graves disease (dated by TCRdb to the early 2020s). For context, the study as a whole: Newly diagnosed Graves' disease patients had taken antithyroid drugs for less than 3 months. Persistent Graves' disease patients were compared with newly diagnosed Graves' disease patients by peripheral blood TCR sequencing and RNA sequencing. The study was conducted in China and was registered as a clinical trial. A total of about 33 samples underwent TCR sequencing: approximately 13 from persistent and roughly 20 from newly diagnosed Graves' disease patients. What the authors observed across the whole study: Compared with newly diagnosed patients, persistent Graves' disease patients had lower TCR Shannon entropy and fewer highly expanded clones, which suggests clonal expansion. Only the TCR beta chain was sequenced and analyzed. Preferential use of TRBV28, TRBJ1-2 and TRBJ2-5 was observed in persistent disease, whereas TRBV20-1 and TRBJ2-1 were favored in newly diagnosed disease. The small sample size was acknowledged by the authors as a limitation that may reduce accuracy. Patients with persistent disease shared more public clonotypes (around 2,700) than newly diagnosed patients did (approximately 1,000). Because the primary lesion, thyroid tissue, could not be accessed, the study looked at peripheral blood alone.

What this sample's time point label stands for: newly diagnosed GD, antithyroid drugs for less than 3 months. RNA was extracted from PBMCs in TRIzol for both TCR sequencing and RNA sequencing. The diagnosis of Graves' disease was made according to American Thyroid Association guidelines. The patients came from an endocrinology department in Xi'an, China. From each patient, 8 to 10 milliliters of peripheral blood was collected into an EDTA anticoagulant tube. Ficoll Paque Plus density gradient separation was used to isolate PBMCs, and no further T cell sorting was done. An Agilent 2100 Bioanalyzer and agarose gel were used to check RNA quality, and a NanoDrop 2000 was used to measure RNA concentration. Trimming accounts for 2 bases at V and 6 bases at J, while the number of junction bases matched to no gene is 3. From the cysteine through the phenylalanine, the CDR3 covers 14 amino acids. Solely the CDR3 DNA is kept, with 42 bases framed from the first base. The germline V gene yields KGHDR for CDR1 and SFDVKD for CDR2.

This sample was shared with a second study, whose subject was T cells in Graves' hyperthyroidism and ophthalmopathy. As the second paper documents: A patient counted as having stable Graves' hyperthyroidism if no progression to ophthalmopathy occurred over 18 months of follow-up. Hyperthyroidism patients were newly diagnosed, had a disease duration of under 2 months, and were aged 18 to 65 years. The study excluded patients with uncontrolled infections, other autoimmune diseases, pregnancy or lactation. Diagnoses relied on clinical symptoms, serum thyroxine and TRAb, thyroid ultrasound and orbital computed tomography. The TCR CDR3 was subjected to a first round of RT-PCR using the HTBI primer set and the Qiagen OneStep RT-PCR kit. Most expanded thyroid clonotypes (frequency above 0.001) were also detected in blood, a finding suggesting that blood repertoires may reflect thyroid immune responses. A model built on a 13 V-J signature distinguished ophthalmopathy from stable hyperthyroidism, reaching 87.88% sensitivity and 81.08% specificity in cross-validation and 80%/75% in testing. In validation, the model predicted progression to ophthalmopathy with 65% to 71% sensitivity and approximately 72% specificity, a median of approximately 6.5 months before onset. TCR V-J signatures able to tell the groups apart were searched for in a discovery cohort of 90 to 100 patients, of whom 43 had Graves' ophthalmopathy and 55 to 65 had stable Graves' hyperthyroidism. An independent validation cohort of under 20 hyperthyroidism patients and 15 or so patients who later progressed to ophthalmopathy tested prospective prediction of ophthalmopathy. The 90 or so discovery patients were randomly split 7:3 into training and test sets. In more than five Graves' hyperthyroidism patients, the study also compared T-cell repertoires from thyroid tissue with T-cell repertoires from blood. After sampling, hyperthyroidism patients received methimazole starting at 30 mg daily, and ophthalmopathy patients received high-dose intravenous methylprednisolone. A second multiplex PCR round built the libraries, followed by size selection and purification. The libraries were sequenced on an Illumina HiSeq2000 using paired-end 100 bp reads. Raw data were processed with SOAPnuke, discarding reads with adapters, uncalled bases, mean Phred below 15, or no exact constant-primer or identifier match. COPE v1.2.5 was used to merge the high-quality paired reads, and each unique nucleotide sequence was defined as a clonotype. Clonotypes were aligned to IMGT TRBV, TRBD and TRBJ reference segments using MiTCR v1.1. Only V-J combinations with frequency above 0.0001, covering about 99% of repertoires, were analysed. A TCS score was defined as the ratio between F50 (clonal expansion) and ExV (chaos), using BLOSUM62-based TCRdist between CDR3 peptides within each V-J. Welch's t-statistics and random forest reduced 450 to 600 V-J features to about 12, which were used in a naive Bayes classifier (R e1071). No statistical method was used to set the sample size in advance, and investigators knew the group allocation. TCR Vbeta CDR3 sequencing of 130 to 150 peripheral blood samples (fewer than 45 ophthalmopathy, 70 to 85 hyperthyroidism and some 17 progressor patients) is reported in the paper.

The receptor was derived from a man aged 40-49 years with Graves disease. Donor details come from another sample of the same person, matched by shared clones. The chain uses TRBV24-1 and TRBJ2-1; TRBD1 aligns with 7 central bases. The specimen comprised peripheral blood mononuclear cells (PBMCs), sampled at new diagnosis, from a patient treated with antithyroid drugs. In nucleotide form, the sequence is TGTGCCACCAGTGATTGGTGGACAGGCAATGAGCAGTTCTTC. It translates as CATSDWWTGNEQFF.